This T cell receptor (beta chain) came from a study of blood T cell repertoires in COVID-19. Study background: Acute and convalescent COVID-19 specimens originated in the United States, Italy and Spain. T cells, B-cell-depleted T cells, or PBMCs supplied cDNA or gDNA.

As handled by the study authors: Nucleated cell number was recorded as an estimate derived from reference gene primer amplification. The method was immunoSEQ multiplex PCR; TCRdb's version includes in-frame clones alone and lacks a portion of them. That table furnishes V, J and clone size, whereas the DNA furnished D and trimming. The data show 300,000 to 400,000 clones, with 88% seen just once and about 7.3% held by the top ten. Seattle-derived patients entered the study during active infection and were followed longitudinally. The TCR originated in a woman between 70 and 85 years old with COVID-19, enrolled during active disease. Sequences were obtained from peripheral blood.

The DNA of the CDR3 is TGTGCCAGTAGTATAGATCTAGATCAGCCCCAGCATTTT. It encodes CASSIDLDQPQHF. This chain links TRBV19 with TRBJ1-5; no clear D gene. The V gene lost 0 bases and the J gene lost 5 bases, with 5 bases spanning the gap. Per germline, CDR1 LNHDA and CDR2 SQIVND (reference sequence). The CDR3 covers 13 residues.